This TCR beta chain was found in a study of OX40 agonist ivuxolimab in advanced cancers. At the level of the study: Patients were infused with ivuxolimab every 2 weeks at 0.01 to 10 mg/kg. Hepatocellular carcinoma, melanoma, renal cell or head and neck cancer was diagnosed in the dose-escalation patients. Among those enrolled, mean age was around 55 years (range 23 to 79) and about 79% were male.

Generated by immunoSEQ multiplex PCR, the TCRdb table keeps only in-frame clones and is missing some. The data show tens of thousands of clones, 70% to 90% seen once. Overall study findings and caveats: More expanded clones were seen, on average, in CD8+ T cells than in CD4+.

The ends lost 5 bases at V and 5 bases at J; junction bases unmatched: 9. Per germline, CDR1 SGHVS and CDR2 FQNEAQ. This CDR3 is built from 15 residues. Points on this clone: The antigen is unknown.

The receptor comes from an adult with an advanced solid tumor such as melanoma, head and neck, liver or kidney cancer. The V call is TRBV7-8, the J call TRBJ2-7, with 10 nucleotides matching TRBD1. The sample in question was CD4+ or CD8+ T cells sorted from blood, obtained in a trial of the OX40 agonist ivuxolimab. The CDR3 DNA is TGTGCCAGCAGCCCCCAGGGGACAGGGGCACACGAGCAGTACTTC. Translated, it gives CASSPQGTGAHEQYF.